One T cell receptor beta chain is described in this entry. Its target is not known. The V gene lost 2 bases and the J gene lost 2 bases, with 10 bases spanning the gap. Germline lookup yields CDR1 LGHDT and CDR2 YNNKEL (reference sequence). The CDR3 totals 15 residues. The source of the sample is a study of T cell responses to AZD1222 COVID-19 vaccine. Study results and caveats: Researchers report vaccine-associated CD4 TCRs spanning spike, with dominance at 160-218 and 743-854. Most donors were white British, females outnumbered males, and clonal diversity was possibly underestimated. Nearly half of unique spike-specific TCRs reportedly avoided B.1.351 and B.1.1.7 mutated regions.

Profiling relied on immunoSEQ multiplex PCR, and the TCRdb table lists in-frame clones only, not all of them. This table holds under 70,000 clones, about four fifths found once. This sequence originates from an adult in good health. This specimen was peripheral blood, taken on day 0 of MenACWY control vaccination. The chain carries TRBV3-1 (or the pseudogene TRBV3-2) and TRBJ1-3; no firm D call. CDR3 nucleotides: TGTGCCAGCAGCCAATACGAAACTGCTGGAAACACCATATATTTT. Protein product: CASSQYETAGNTIYF.